What follows describes a single T cell receptor beta chain. This entry comes from a study of T cell changes during pregnancy in multiple sclerosis. The protocol was immunoSEQ multiplex PCR, while the TCRdb copy is restricted to in-frame clones and leaves out a portion. Among 100,000 or so clones, approximately 94% were seen once, and the ten largest hold 1% to 1.5%. The CDR3 loop spans 20 amino acids. The germline V gene encodes CDR1 MGHRA and CDR2 YSYEKL. Trimming cost V 2 bases and J 0 bases; bases outside gene matches: 15. The chain uses TRBV4-1 and TRBJ2-3, with 9 bases aligning to TRBD1. This material consisted of peripheral blood, taken in the second trimester of pregnancy. The receptor was isolated from a female donor with multiple sclerosis, enrolled in a pregnancy study. The CDR3 protein is CASSQTGTGLSQSSTDTQYF. CDR3 DNA: TGCGCCAGCAGCCAAACCGGGACAGGGCTTAGCCAGTCTAGCACAGATACGCAGTATTTT.